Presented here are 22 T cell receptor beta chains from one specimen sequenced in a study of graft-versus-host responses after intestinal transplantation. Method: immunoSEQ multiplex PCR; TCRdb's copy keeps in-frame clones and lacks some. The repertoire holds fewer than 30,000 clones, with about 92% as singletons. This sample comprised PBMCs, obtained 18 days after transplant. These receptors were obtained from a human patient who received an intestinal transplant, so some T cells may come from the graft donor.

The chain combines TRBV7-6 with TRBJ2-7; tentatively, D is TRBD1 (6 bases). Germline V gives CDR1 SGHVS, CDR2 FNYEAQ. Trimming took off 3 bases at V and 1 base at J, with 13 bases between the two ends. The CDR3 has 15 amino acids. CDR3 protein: CASSLESGVSYEQYF. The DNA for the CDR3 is TGTGCCAGCAGCTTGGAATCAGGGGTGTCCTACGAGCAGTACTTC.

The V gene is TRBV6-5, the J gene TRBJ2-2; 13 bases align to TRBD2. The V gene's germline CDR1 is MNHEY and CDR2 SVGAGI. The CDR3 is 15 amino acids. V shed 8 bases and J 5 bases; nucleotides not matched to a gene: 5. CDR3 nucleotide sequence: TGTGCCAGCCGGCCGGGACTAGCGGGAACCGGGGAGCTGTTTTTT. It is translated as CASRPGLAGTGELFF.

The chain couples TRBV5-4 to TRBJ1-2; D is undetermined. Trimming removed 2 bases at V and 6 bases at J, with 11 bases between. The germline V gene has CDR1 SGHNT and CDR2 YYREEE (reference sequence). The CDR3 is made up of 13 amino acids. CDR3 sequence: CASSFLGSDGYTF. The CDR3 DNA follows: TGTGCCAGCAGCTTTTTAGGATCGGATGGCTACACCTTC.

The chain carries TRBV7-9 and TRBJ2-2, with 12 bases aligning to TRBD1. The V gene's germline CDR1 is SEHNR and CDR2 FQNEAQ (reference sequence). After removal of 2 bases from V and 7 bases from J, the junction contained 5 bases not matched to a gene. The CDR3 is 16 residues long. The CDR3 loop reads CASSLWGQGADGELFF. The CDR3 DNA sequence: TGTGCCAGCAGCTTATGGGGACAGGGGGCTGACGGGGAGCTGTTTTTT. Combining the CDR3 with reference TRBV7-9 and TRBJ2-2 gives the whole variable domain DTGVSQNPRHKITKRGQNVTFRCDPISEHNRLYWYRQTLGQGPEFLTYFQNEAQLEKSRLLSDRFSAERPKGSFSTLEIQRTEQGDSAMYLCASSLWGQGADGELFFGEGSRLTVL.

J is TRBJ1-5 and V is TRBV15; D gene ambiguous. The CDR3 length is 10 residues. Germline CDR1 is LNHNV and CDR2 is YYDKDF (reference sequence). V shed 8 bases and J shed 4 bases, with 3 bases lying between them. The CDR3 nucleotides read TGTGCCACCGAAAATCAGCCCCAGCATTTT. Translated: CATENQPQHF.

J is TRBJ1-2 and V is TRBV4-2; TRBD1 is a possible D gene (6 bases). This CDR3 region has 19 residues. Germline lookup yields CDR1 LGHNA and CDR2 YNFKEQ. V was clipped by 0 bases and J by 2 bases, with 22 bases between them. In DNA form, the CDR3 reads TGTGCCAGCAGCCAAGATAGGGTAATCTGGGGGCAGGGGAACTATGGCTACACCTTC. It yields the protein CASSQDRVIWGQGNYGYTF.

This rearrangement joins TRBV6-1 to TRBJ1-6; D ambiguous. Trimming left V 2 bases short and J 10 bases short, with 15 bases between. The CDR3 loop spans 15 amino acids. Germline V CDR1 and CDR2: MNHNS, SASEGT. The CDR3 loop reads CASSESFLAGSPLHF. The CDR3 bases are TGTGCCAGCAGTGAATCGTTCCTGGCGGGGTCACCCCTCCACTTT.

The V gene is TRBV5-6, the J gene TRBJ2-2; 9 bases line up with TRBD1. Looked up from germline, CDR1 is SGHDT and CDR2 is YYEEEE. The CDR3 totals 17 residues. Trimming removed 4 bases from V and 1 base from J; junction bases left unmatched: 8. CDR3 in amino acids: CASSPKPGQGNTGELFF. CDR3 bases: TGTGCCAGCAGCCCCAAGCCGGGACAGGGGAACACCGGGGAGCTGTTTTTT.

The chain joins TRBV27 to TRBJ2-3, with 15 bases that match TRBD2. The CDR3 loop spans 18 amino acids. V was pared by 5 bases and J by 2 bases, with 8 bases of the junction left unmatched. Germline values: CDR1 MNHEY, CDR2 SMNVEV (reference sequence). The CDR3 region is CASSPGLAGGPHTDTQYF. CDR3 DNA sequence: TGTGCCAGCAGTCCAGGACTAGCGGGGGGGCCCCACACAGATACGCAGTATTTT.

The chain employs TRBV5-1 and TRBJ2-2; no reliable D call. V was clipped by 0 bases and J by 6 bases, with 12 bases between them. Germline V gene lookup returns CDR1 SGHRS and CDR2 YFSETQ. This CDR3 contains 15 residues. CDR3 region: CASSLGLELAGELFF. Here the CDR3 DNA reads TGCGCCAGCAGCTTGGGGTTGGAGCTGGCCGGGGAGCTGTTTTTT.

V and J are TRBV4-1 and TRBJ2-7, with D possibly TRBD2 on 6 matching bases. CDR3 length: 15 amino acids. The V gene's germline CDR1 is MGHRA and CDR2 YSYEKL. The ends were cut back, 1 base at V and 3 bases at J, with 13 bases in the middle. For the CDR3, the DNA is TGCGCCAGCAGCCAAGGGCTAGCGATGGTCTACGAGCAGTACTTC. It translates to CASSQGLAMVYEQYF.

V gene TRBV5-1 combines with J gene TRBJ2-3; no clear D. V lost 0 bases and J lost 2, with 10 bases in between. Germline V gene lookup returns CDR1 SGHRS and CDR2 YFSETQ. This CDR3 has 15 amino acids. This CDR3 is CASSLEGRDTDTQYF. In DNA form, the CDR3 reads TGCGCCAGCAGCTTGGAAGGAAGGGACACAGATACGCAGTATTTT.

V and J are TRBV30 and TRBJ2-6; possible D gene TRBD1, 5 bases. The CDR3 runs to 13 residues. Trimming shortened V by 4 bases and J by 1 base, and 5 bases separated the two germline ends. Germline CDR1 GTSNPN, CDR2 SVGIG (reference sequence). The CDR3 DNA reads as TGTGCCTGGACAGGGTCTGGGGCCAACGTCCTGACTTTC. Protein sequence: CAWTGSGANVLTF.

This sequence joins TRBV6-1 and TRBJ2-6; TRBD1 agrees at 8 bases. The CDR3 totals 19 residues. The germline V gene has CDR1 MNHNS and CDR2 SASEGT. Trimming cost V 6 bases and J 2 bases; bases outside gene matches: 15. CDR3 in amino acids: CASREWVWDRSPGANVLTF. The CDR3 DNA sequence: TGTGCCAGCAGGGAATGGGTTTGGGACAGGAGTCCTGGGGCCAACGTCCTGACTTTC.

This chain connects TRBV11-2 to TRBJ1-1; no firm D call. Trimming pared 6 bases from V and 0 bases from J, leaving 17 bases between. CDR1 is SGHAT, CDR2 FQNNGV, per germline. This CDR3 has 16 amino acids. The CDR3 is CASRSNRDFMNTEAFF. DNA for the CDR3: TGTGCCAGCAGATCGAACCGGGATTTTATGAACACTGAAGCTTTCTTT.

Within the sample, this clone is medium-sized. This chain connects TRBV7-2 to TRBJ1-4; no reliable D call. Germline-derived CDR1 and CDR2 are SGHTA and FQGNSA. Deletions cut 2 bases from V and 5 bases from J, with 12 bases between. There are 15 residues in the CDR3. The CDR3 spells CASSLSSVPNEKLFF. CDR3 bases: TGTGCCAGCAGCTTATCCTCCGTCCCAAATGAAAAACTGTTTTTT. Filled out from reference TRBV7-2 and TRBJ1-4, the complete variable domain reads GAGVSQSPSNKVTEKGKDVELRCDPISGHTALYWYRQSLGQGLEFLIYFQGNSAPDKSGLPSDRFSAERTGGSVSTLTIQRTQQEDSAVYLCASSLSSVPNEKLFFGSGTQLSVL.

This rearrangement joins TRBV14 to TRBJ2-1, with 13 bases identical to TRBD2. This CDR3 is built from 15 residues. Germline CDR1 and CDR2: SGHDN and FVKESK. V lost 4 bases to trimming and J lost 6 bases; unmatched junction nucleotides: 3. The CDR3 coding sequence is TGTGCCAGCAGCCTTTGGACTAGCGGGGGCAATGAGCAGTTCTTC. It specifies CASSLWTSGGNEQFF.

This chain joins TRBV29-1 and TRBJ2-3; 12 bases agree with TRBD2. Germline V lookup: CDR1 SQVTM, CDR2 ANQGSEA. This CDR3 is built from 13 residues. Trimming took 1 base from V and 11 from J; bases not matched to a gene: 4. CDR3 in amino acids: CSVEGRGLAGQYF. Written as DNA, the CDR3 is TGCAGCGTTGAAGGGCGGGGACTAGCGGGGCAGTATTTT.

The CDR3 region is CASSQKQGGASTDTQYF. CDR3 coding DNA: TGCGCCAGCAGCCAAAAACAGGGTGGGGCTAGCACAGATACGCAGTATTTT. The chain has TRBV4-1 and TRBJ2-3; D is perhaps TRBD1 (6 bases). The CDR3 has 17 amino acids. CDR1 is MGHRA and CDR2 is YSYEKL in the germline V gene. V lost 2 bases, J lost 0 bases, and 15 bases lay in between.

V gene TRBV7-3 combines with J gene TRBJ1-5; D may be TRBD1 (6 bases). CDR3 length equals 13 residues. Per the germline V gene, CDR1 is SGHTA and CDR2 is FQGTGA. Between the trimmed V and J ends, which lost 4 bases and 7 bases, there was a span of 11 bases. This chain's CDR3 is CASSSGQFQPQHF. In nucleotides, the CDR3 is TGTGCCAGCAGCTCCGGACAGTTCCAGCCCCAGCATTTT.

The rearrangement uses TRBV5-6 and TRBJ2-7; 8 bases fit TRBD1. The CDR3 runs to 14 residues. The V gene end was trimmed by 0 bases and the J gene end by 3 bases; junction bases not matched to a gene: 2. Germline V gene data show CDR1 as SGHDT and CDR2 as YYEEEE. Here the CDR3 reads CASSLGTGFYEQYF. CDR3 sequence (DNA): TGTGCCAGCAGCTTGGGGACAGGGTTCTACGAGCAGTACTTC.

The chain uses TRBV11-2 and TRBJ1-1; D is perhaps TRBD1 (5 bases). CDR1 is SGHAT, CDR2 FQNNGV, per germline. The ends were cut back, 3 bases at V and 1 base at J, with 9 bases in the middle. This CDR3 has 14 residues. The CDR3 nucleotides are TGTGCCAGCAGCTTCCTAGACAGGAACACTGAAGCTTTCTTT. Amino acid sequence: CASSFLDRNTEAFF.